The entry below gives a single TCR beta chain sequence along with its context. This clone was detected only once. The antigen it binds to is not known. No base quality information exists; no much larger clone differs at one position. This specimen belongs to a study of OX40 agonist ivuxolimab in advanced cancers. About the investigation overall: Ivuxolimab, which targeted the costimulatory receptor OX40 (CD134), was an agonistic, fully human IgG2 monoclonal antibody. Peripheral TCRbeta sequencing aimed to test whether ivuxolimab altered TCR sequence diversity and caused clonal T-cell expansion. The paper reports the monotherapy dose-escalation portion (N of about 50 patients) of the phase I ivuxolimab trial. Of the roughly 52 dose-escalation patients, hepatocellular carcinoma was present in roughly 19, melanoma in around 15, renal cell carcinoma in 9 and head and neck cancer in 9. The dose-escalation cohort was about 83% male with a mean age of approximately 59 years, ranging from about 23 to 85. Intravenous ivuxolimab was administered to patients every 2 weeks at six dose levels: 0.01, 0.1, 0.3, 1.5, 3 and 10 mg/kg. Partial responses were achieved by three dose-escalation patients, of whom one had hepatocellular carcinoma and two had cutaneous melanoma. Prior anti-PD-1, anti-PD-L1 or anti-CTLA-4 therapy was permitted, and 35% to 40% of dose-escalation patients had received checkpoint inhibitors.

Patients with autoimmune disease history or receiving systemic immunosuppression were excluded from the trial. Peripheral blood for TCR sequencing was collected from all dose cohorts at baseline, on cycle 4 day 1, and on cycle 7 day 1. Samples came from an open-label, multicenter, first-in-human phase I dose-escalation trial of ivuxolimab. Adults with locally advanced or metastatic head and neck squamous cell, hepatocellular, melanoma or renal cell carcinoma were enrolled in the trial. CD4+ and CD8+ T cells were sorted separately from peripheral blood before TCR sequencing. Broader findings and caveats from the paper: At doses of 0.1 to 3.0 mg/kg, clonal expansion of both CD4+ and CD8+ T cells in blood was seen between baseline and week 6. The antigen specificity of the peripheral T cells that underwent clonal expansion was not determined. After ivuxolimab, more expanded clones were found on average in CD8+ T cells than in CD4+ T cells. In the 0.1-3.0 mg/kg groups, partial responders were among the patients with the lowest normalized peripheral clonal expansion, particularly in CD8+ T cells. Low levels of normalized T-cell clonal expansion were also seen in some patients who did not respond.

To sequence the TCRbeta CDR3 region, genomic DNA was isolated from the sorted cells. TCRbeta CDR3 regions were sequenced using the immunoSEQ Assay. The source is immuneACCESS, and TCRdb retained only in-frame sequences with V and J called. Part of the clones is not carried over; for the studies checked, unresolved V genes explain less than half of this, and the remainder is unexplained. In this sample the table shows 72,000 or so clones, about 80% of which occur a single time. The ten top clones hold 0.95% to 1.5% of the sample. This TCR was recovered from an adult with an advanced solid tumor such as melanoma, head and neck, liver or kidney cancer. The sample was CD4+ or CD8+ T cells sorted from blood, taken in a trial of the OX40 agonist ivuxolimab.

The sequenced DNA: TGTGCCAGCAGTGAAGGAGGCGGGGGGGCCACAGAGACCCAGTACTTC. Translated, it reads CASSEGGGGATETQYF. The V gene is TRBV25-1 and the J gene is TRBJ2-5; a stretch of 9 junction bases matches TRBD2. CDR1 and CDR2 are read off the germline V gene as MGHDK and SYGVNS. Including the terminal cysteine and phenylalanine, the CDR3 comprises 16 residues. The only DNA kept is the CDR3, 48 bases in frame from the first base. V ends up 2 bases short and J 4 bases short, with an unmatched junction base count of 8.